Only one count was recorded for the clone carrying this T cell receptor (beta chain). Germline CDR1 is SEHNR and CDR2 is FQNEAQ (reference sequence). V gave up 6 bases and J gave up 0 bases, with 11 bases separating them. This CDR3 is 14 amino acids long. This specimen comes from a study of T cell responses to AZD1222 COVID-19 vaccine. Profiling relied on immunoSEQ multiplex PCR, and the TCRdb table lists in-frame clones only, not all of them. Here the sample spans about 140,000 clones, approximately 91% being singletons. The sample was peripheral blood, taken 28 days after the second AZD1222 dose. The V and J genes are TRBV7-9 and TRBJ1-1; weak D call: TRBD1 (6 bases). The clonotype originates from an adult who received the AZD1222 COVID-19 vaccine. The CDR3 DNA follows: TGTGCCAGCAGGACAGGAAAGGTGAACACTGAAGCTTTCTTT. As protein: CASRTGKVNTEAFF.